The 2 T cell receptor beta chains in this list originate from one sample, sequenced in a study of neoadjuvant anti-PD-1 for oral cavity cancer. The protocol was immunoSEQ multiplex PCR, while the TCRdb copy is restricted to in-frame clones and leaves out a portion. The sample contains approximately 35,000 clones, about 86% of which appear only once. The material was PBMCs, obtained before nivolumab (anti-PD-1) treatment. The source of these receptors is a person between 40 and 85 years old with oral cavity squamous cell carcinoma.

The V call is TRBV6-5, the J call TRBJ2-7; 7 bases fit TRBD2. The CDR3 spans 15 residues. Germline V gives CDR1 MNHEY, CDR2 SVGAGI. Germline trimming cut 2 bases from V and 2 bases from J; bases unmatched to any gene: 6. CDR3 DNA: TGTGCCAGCAGTTACCGTGCGGGGAGGGCCTACGAGCAGTACTTC. Protein product: CASSYRAGRAYEQYF.

The V call is TRBV7-2, the J call TRBJ2-7; D may be TRBD1 (6 bases). CDR3 length: 14 amino acids. The V end lost 3 bases, the J end lost 0 bases, and 9 bases lay between the germline ends. The germline V gene has CDR1 SGHTA and CDR2 FQGNSA. Written as DNA, the CDR3 is TGTGCCAGCAGCTTCAGGGGATCCTCCTACGAGCAGTACTTC. Its protein product is CASSFRGSSYEQYF.